A selection of T cell receptor beta chains follows, all from one sample in a study of CD8+ T cells in alopecia areata. Here immunoSEQ multiplex PCR was the method, and the copy in TCRdb shows in-frame clones only, minus some. The table has some 170,000 clones, roughly 60% seen once. The sequencing here drew on CD4+ T cells sorted from blood, taken around week 55, from a patient treated with tofacitinib. These receptors originate from a human donor with alopecia areata. Both conserved end residues are trimmed from each CDR3. Fields, in order: D gene, clone size, CDR3 length, J gene, V gene, CDR3 protein. The D gene is left open where the match is weak. The size of a clone is reported for some rows only, either as once, few or many, or as a class for expanded clones.

D: TRBD1
size: .
length: 11
J: TRBJ2-7
V: TRBV18
CDR3: ASSPGQAHEQY

D: .
size: .
length: 14
J: TRBJ2-3
V: TRBV6-5
CDR3: ASSYMRGDRTDTQY

D: .
size: .
length: 12
J: TRBJ1-5
V: TRBV10-3
CDR3: AISEGNSNQPQH

D: .
size: .
length: 11
J: TRBJ2-7
V: TRBV29-1
CDR3: SVGRNGPYEQY

D: .
size: .
length: 11
J: TRBJ2-2
V: TRBV10-3
CDR3: AIRRLDTGELF

D: .
size: .
length: 13
J: TRBJ2-1
V: TRBV29-1
CDR3: SVEGGSGSYNEQF

D: .
size: .
length: 11
J: TRBJ1-5
V: TRBV12-5
CDR3: ASAGEGNQPQH

D: .
size: once
length: 12
J: TRBJ2-2
V: TRBV30
CDR3: AWSVGSNTGELF

D: .
size: .
length: 12
J: TRBJ2-5
V: TRBV29-1
CDR3: SVLGPWLQETQY

D: .
size: .
length: 10
J: TRBJ1-2
V: TRBV29-1
CDR3: SVPGTLYGYT